This T cell receptor beta chain was recovered during a study of blood T cells in healthy people across ages. Through a sample-barcoded 5' primer and a J-beta primer mix, a second PCR was run for roughly 6 to 11 cycles. Each TCR beta cDNA got a 12-nucleotide random molecular identifier. TCRdb called the 5' RACE reads again in MiXCR, with one record for every CDR3 protein. The top ten clones hold roughly 8% of a sample with about 1.7 million distinct CDR3 sequences, roughly 28% of them seen once. Study findings and constraints: Versus aged donors, long-lived donors had higher diversity and more naive CD4+ cells. Roughly linear age-related decline in beta diversity appeared, significant by age roughly 40.

Concerning this clonotype itself: Its antigen remains unknown. A much more abundant neighbour one base away suggests this may be a read error.

This CDR3 is built from 14 residues. Germline CDR1 reads LGHNA; CDR2 reads YSLEER. Trimming took 4 bases from V and 9 from J, leaving 18 bases between them. The authors drew approximately 9 milliliters of peripheral blood from each donor. Material: blood. This clonotype was sampled from a woman aged 25 to 45 in good health. The V and J genes are TRBV4-3 and TRBJ2-5; maybe TRBD2 (6 bases). CDR3 DNA: TGCGCCAGCAGCCTAAATACAGGAGGGGAGGCCCAGTACTTC. Translation gives CASSLNTGGEAQYF.